This TCR beta chain was sequenced during a study of blood T cell repertoires in COVID-19. Sequencing used immunoSEQ multiplex PCR; TCRdb keeps in-frame clones, though not all of them. Seen here are about 150,000 clones, approximately 88% observed once, and the top ten hold roughly 2.9%. CDR3 length: 13 residues. This receptor was identified in a woman aged 60-75 years with acute or convalescent COVID-19. The specimen sequenced was peripheral blood. This chain connects TRBV21-1 to TRBJ2-7; the table's D call, TRBD1, has no DNA check behind it. TRBV21-1 is an annotated pseudogene. In nucleotides, the CDR3 is TGTGCCAGCAGCAGCGGACAGGGAGTTCCCCCTCACTTC. This sequence encodes CASSSGQGVPPHF.